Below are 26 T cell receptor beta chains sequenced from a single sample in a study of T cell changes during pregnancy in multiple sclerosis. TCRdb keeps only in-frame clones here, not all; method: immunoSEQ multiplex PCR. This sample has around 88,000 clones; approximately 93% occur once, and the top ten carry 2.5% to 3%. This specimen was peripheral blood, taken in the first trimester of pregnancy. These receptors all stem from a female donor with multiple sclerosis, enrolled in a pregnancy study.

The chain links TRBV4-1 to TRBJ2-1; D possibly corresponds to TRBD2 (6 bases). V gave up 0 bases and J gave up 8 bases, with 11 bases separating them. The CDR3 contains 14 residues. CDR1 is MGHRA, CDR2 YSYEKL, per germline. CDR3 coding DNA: TGCGCCAGCAGCCAAGACGGCGGGATCGATGAGCAGTTCTTC. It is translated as CASSQDGGIDEQFF.

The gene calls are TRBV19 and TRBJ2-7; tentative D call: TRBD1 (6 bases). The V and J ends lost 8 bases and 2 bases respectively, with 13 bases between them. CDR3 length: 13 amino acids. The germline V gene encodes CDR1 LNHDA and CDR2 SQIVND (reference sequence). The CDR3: CASSQGSTYEQYF. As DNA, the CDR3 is TGTGCCAGTTCCCAGGGGTCCACCTACGAGCAGTACTTC.

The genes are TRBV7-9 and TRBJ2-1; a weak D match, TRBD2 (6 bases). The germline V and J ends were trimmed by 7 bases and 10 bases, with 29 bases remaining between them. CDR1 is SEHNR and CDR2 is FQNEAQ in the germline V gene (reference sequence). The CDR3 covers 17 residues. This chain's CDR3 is CASNTLGVLSEGGEQFF. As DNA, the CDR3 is TGTGCCAGCAACACCCTAGGGGTATTATCGGAGGGTGGGGAGCAGTTCTTC.

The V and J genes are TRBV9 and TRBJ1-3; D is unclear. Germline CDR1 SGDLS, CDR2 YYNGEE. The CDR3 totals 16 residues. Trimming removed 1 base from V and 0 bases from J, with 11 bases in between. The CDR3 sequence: CASSVQDSSSGNTIYF. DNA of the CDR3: TGTGCCAGCAGCGTACAGGACTCGAGCTCTGGAAACACCATATATTTT.

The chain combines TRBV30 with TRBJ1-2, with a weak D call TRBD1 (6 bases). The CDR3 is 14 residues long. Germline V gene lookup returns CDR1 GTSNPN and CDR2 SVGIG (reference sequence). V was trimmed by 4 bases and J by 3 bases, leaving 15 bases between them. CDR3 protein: CAWKGPNRDYGYTF. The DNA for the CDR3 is TGTGCCTGGAAAGGCCCAAACAGGGACTATGGCTACACCTTC.

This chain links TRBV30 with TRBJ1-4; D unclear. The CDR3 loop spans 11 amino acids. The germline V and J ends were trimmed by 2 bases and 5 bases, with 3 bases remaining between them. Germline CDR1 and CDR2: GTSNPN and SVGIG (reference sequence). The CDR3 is CAWSPNEKLFF. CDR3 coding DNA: TGTGCCTGGAGTCCGAATGAAAAACTGTTTTTT.

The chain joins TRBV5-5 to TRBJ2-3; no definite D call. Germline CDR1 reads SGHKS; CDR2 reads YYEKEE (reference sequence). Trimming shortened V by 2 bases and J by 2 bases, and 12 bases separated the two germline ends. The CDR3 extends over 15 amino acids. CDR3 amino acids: CASSFETPNTDTQYF. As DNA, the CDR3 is TGTGCCAGCAGCTTCGAGACACCTAACACAGATACGCAGTATTTT.

The CDR3 reads CASSVGGLAINEQFF. The CDR3 DNA is TGTGCCAGCAGCGTAGGTGGACTAGCGATCAATGAGCAGTTCTTC. V gene TRBV9 combines with J gene TRBJ2-1, with 9 bases matching TRBD2. Germline CDR1 and CDR2: SGDLS and YYNGEE. This CDR3 region has 15 residues. J gave up 6 bases and V 0 bases, and 4 bases lay outside the gene matches.

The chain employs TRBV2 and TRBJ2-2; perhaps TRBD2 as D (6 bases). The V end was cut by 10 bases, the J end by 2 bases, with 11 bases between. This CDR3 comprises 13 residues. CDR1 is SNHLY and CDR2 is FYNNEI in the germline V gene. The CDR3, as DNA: TGTGCCACGGGGGTACGAAACACCGGGGAGCTGTTTTTT. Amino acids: CATGVRNTGELFF.

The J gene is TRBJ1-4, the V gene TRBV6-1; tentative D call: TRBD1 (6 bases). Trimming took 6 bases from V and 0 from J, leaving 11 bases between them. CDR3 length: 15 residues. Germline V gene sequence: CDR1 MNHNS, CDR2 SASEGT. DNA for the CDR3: TGTGCCAGCAGAACAGGGTCGACAACTAATGAAAAACTGTTTTTT. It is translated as CASRTGSTTNEKLFF.

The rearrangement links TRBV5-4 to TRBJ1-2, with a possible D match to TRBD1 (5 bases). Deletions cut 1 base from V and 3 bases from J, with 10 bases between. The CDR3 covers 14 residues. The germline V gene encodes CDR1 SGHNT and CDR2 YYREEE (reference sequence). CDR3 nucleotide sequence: TGTGCCAGCAGCTTGCTCGACAGAGACTATGGCTACACCTTC. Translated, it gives CASSLLDRDYGYTF.

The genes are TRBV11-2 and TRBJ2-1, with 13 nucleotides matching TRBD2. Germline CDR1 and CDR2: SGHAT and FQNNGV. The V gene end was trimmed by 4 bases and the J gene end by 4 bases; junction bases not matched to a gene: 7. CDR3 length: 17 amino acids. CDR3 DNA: TGTGCCAGCAGCTCCGGGACTAGCGGGAAAAGGTACAATGAGCAGTTCTTC. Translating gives CASSSGTSGKRYNEQFF.

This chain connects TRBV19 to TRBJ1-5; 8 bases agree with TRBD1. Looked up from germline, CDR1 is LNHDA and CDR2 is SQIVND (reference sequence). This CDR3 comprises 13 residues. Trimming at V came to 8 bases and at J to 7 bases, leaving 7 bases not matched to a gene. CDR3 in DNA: TGTGCCAGTCGCGACAGGGGAGTACAGCCCCAGCATTTT. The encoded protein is CASRDRGVQPQHF.

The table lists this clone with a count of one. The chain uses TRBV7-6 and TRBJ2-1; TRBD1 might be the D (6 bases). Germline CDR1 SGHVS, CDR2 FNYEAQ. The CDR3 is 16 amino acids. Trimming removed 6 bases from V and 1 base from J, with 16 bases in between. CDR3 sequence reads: CASSTPTGFSYNEQFF. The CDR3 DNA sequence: TGTGCCAGCAGTACTCCTACAGGGTTTTCCTACAATGAGCAGTTCTTC. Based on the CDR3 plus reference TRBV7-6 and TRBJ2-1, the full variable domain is GAGVSQSPRYKVTKRGQDVALRCDPISGHVSLYWYRQALGQGPEFLTYFNYEAQQDKSGLPNDRFSAERPEGSISTLTIQRTEQRDSAMYRCASSTPTGFSYNEQFFGPGTRLTVL.

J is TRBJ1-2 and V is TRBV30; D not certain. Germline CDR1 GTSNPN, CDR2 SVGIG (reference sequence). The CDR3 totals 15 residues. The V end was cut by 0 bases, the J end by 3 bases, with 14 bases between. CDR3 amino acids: CAWSVRKRSDYGYTF. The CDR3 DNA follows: TGTGCCTGGAGTGTACGTAAGCGCTCCGACTATGGCTACACCTTC.

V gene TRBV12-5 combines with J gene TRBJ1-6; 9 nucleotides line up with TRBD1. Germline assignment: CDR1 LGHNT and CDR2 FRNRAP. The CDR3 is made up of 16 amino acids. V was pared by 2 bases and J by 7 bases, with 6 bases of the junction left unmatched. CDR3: CASGLSDRGGNSPLHF. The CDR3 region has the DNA TGTGCTAGTGGTTTGTCGGACAGGGGAGGCAATTCACCCCTCCACTTT.

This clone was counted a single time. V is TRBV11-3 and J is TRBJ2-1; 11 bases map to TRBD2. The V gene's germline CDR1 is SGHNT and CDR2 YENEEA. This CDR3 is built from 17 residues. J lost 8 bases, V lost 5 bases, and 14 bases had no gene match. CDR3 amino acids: CASSASGLAGGAHEQFF. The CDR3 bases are TGTGCCAGCAGCGCTAGCGGCTTAGCGGGGGGGGCGCATGAGCAGTTCTTC.

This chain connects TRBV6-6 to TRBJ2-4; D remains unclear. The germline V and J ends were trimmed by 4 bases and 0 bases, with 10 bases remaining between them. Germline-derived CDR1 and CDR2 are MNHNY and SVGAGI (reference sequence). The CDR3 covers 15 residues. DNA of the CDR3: TGTGCCAGCAGTTTAGACCGCGGAGCCAAAAACATTCAGTACTTC. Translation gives CASSLDRGAKNIQYF.

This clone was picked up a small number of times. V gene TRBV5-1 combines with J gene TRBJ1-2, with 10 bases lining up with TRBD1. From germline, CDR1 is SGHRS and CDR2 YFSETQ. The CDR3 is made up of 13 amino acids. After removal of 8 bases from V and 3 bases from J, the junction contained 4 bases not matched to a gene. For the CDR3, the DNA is TGCGCCAGTTGGGACAGGGGTGACTATGGCTACACCTTC. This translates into CASWDRGDYGYTF.

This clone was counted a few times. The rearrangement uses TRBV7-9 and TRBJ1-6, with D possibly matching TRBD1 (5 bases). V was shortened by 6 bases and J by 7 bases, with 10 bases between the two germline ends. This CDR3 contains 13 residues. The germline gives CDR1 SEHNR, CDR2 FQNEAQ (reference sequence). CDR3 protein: CASSPGGNSPLHF. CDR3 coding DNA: TGTGCCAGCAGTCCCGGGGGGAATTCACCCCTCCACTTT.

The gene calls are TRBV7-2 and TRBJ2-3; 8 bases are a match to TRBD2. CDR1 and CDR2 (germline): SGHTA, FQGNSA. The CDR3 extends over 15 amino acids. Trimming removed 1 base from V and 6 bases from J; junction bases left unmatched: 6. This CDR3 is CASSLVGTRSDTQYF. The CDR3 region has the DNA TGTGCCAGCAGCTTAGTTGGGACTAGATCCGATACGCAGTATTTT. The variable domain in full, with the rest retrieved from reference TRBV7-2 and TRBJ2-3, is GAGVSQSPSNKVTEKGKDVELRCDPISGHTALYWYRQSLGQGLEFLIYFQGNSAPDKSGLPSDRFSAERTGGSVSTLTIQRTQQEDSAVYLCASSLVGTRSDTQYFGPGTRLTVL.

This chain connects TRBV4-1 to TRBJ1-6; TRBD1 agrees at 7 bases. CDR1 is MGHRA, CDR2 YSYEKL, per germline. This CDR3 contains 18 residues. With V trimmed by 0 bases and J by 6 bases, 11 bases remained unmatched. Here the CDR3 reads CASSQDANPGQFNSPLHF. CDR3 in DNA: TGCGCCAGCAGCCAAGATGCGAACCCGGGACAGTTTAATTCACCCCTCCACTTT.

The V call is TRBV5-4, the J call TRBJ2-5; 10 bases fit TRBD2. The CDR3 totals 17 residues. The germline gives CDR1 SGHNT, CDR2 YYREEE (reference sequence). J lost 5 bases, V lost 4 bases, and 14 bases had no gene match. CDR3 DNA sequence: TGTGCCAGCAGCATATTTCCGGGACTAGCGCGTACGGAGACCCAGTACTTC. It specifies CASSIFPGLARTETQYF.

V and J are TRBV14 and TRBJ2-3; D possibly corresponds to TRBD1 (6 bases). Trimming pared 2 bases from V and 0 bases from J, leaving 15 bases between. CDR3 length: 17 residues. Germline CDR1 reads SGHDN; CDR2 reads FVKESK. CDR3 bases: TGTGCCAGCAGCCAACTTACAGGGTTCACTAGCACAGATACGCAGTATTTT. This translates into CASSQLTGFTSTDTQYF.

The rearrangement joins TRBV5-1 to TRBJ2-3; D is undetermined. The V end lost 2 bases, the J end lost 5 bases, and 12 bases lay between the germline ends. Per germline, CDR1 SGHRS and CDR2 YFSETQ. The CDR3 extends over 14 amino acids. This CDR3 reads CASSLMGSQDTQYF. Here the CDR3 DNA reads TGCGCCAGCAGCTTAATGGGCAGTCAAGATACGCAGTATTTT.

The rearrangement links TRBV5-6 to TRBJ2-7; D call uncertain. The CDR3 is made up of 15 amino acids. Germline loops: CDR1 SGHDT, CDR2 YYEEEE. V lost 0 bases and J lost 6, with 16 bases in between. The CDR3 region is CASSLDPRVSGEQYF. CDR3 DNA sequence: TGTGCCAGCAGCTTGGATCCCCGGGTCTCGGGCGAGCAGTACTTC.